The 9 T cell receptor beta chains reported below all come from one sample, sequenced in a study of T cell repertoires in cytomegalovirus infection. Their antigen targets remain unknown. TCRdb fed the reads into MiXCR, producing one record per CDR3 protein. The table shows approximately 910,000 distinct CDR3 sequences, with roughly 30% occurring only once. The sequenced sample was cultured CD8+ T cells from PBMCs, obtained from culture after CMV antigen stimulation. The receptors here all came from a human donor in good health (CMV status not recorded). Some clones in this sample may be carry-over from other donors' samples.

This clonotype was seen a few times. The chain joins TRBV7-9 to TRBJ1-1; a weak D match, TRBD1 (6 bases). This CDR3 spans 20 amino acids. From germline, CDR1 is SEHNR and CDR2 FQNEAQ (reference sequence). The V end lost 0 bases, the J end lost 8 bases, and 31 bases lay between the germline ends. The chain's CDR3 is CASSLALLQYQRGFGGEAFF. The CDR3, as DNA: TGTGCCAGCAGCTTAGCGCTTCTACAGTACCAGCGGGGTTTTGGGGGCGAAGCTTTCTTT. Combining the CDR3 with reference TRBV7-9 and TRBJ1-1 gives the whole variable domain DTGVSQNPRHKITKRGQNVTFRCDPISEHNRLYWYRQTLGQGPEFLTYFQNEAQLEKSRLLSDRFSAERPKGSFSTLEIQRTEQGDSAMYLCASSLALLQYQRGFGGEAFFGQGTRLTVV.

The J gene is TRBJ2-5, the V gene TRBV6-5; 10 nucleotides match TRBD2. With V trimmed by 6 bases and J by 1 base, 20 bases remained unmatched. The CDR3 extends over 20 amino acids. Germline values: CDR1 MNHEY, CDR2 SVGAGI. The CDR3 protein is CASRSLRGLAGASSQETQYF. The CDR3 coding sequence is TGTGCCAGCAGATCCCTACGGGGTCTAGCGGGGGCAAGCTCCCAAGAGACCCAGTACTTC.

V and J are TRBV15 and TRBJ2-5; D may correspond to TRBD1 or TRBD2 (6 bases each). V gave up 1 base and J gave up 5 bases, with 14 bases separating them. Germline CDR1 reads LNHNV; CDR2 reads YYDKDF (reference sequence). The CDR3 spans 15 residues. The CDR3 sequence is CATSRVFGGAETQYF. CDR3 in DNA: TGTGCCACCAGCAGAGTTTTCGGGGGCGCGGAGACCCAGTACTTC.

V gene TRBV5-1 combines with J gene TRBJ1-2; possibly TRBD1 for D (5 bases). Germline V CDR1 and CDR2: SGHRS, YFSETQ. The CDR3 contains 11 residues. Trimming shortened V by 6 bases and J by 8 bases, and 11 bases separated the two germline ends. The CDR3 sequence is CASKDSGGYTF. Here the CDR3 DNA reads TGCGCCAGCAAAGACAGTGGCGGCTACACCTTC.

This clonotype has ten or more counts. This rearrangement joins TRBV7-6 to TRBJ2-7; no clear D gene. V dropped 5 bases and J dropped 7 bases, with 12 bases sitting between them. CDR3 length: 12 amino acids. Germline V CDR1 and CDR2: SGHVS, FNYEAQ. The CDR3 loop reads CASSPLGMEQYF. DNA of the CDR3: TGTGCCAGCAGCCCCCTGGGAATGGAGCAGTACTTC.

This clonotype was seen a handful of times. This chain connects TRBV6-6 to TRBJ2-3; tentatively, D is TRBD2 (5 bases). The germline CDR1 and CDR2 sequences are MNHNY and SVGAGI (reference sequence). The ends were cut back, 0 bases at V and 0 bases at J, with 13 bases in the middle. The CDR3 runs 17 residues. CDR3 protein: CASSYSERESSTDTQYF. Written as DNA, the CDR3 is TGTGCCAGCAGTTACTCGGAAAGGGAGTCTAGCACAGATACGCAGTATTTT.

This clonotype was detected once. The chain has TRBV2 and TRBJ2-7, with D uncertain. The germline CDR1 and CDR2 sequences are SNHLY and FYNNEI. This CDR3 has 13 residues. Trimming left V 3 bases short and J 3 bases short, with 9 bases between. This CDR3 is CASSETLFYEQYV. The DNA for the CDR3 is TGTGCCAGCAGTGAGACACTTTTCTACGAGCAGTACGTC.

With regard to this clonotype: Being one base from a much bigger clone, this may be a read error. J is TRBJ2-7 and V is TRBV5-4, with 10 bases matching TRBD1. V was pared by 4 bases and J by 0 bases, with 4 bases of the junction left unmatched. Germline V gene sequence: CDR1 SGHNT, CDR2 YYREEE (reference sequence). CDR3 size: 15 residues. The CDR3 bases are TGTGCCAGCAGCCCCGGGACAGGGGACTCCTACGAGCAGTACTTC. This sequence encodes CASSPGTGDSYEQYF.

The chain has TRBV12-3 or TRBV12-4 and TRBJ2-1, with D uncertain. The CDR3 extends over 14 amino acids. Trimming pared 1 base from V and 11 bases from J, leaving 15 bases between. The CDR3 is CASSLVGEVVQQFF. The CDR3 DNA sequence: TGTGCCAGCAGTTTAGTAGGTGAGGTGGTACAGCAGTTCTTC.